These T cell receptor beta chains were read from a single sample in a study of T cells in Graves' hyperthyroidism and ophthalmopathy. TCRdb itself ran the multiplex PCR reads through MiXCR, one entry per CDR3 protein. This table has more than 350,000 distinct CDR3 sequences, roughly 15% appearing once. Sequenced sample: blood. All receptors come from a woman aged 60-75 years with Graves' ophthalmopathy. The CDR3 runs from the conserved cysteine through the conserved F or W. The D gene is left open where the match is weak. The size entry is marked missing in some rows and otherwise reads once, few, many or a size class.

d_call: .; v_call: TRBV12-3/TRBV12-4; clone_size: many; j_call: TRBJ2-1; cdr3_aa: CASSLAGGAGVDNEQFF; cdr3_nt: TGTGCCAGCAGTTTAGCTGGCGGGGCAGGGGTTGACAATGAGCAGTTCTTC
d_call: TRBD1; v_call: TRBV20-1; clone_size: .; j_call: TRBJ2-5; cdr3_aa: CSASRTGAQETQYF; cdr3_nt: TGCAGTGCTAGTAGGACAGGAGCACAAGAGACCCAGTACTTC
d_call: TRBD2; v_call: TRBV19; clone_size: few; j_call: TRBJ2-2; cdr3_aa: CATRLAPNTGELFF; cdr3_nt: TGTGCCACCCGACTAGCGCCCAACACCGGGGAGCTGTTTTTT
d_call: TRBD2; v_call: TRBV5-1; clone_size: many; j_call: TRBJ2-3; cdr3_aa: CASSATSGRQDTQYF; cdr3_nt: TGCGCCAGCAGCGCGACTAGCGGGAGGCAAGATACGCAGTATTTT
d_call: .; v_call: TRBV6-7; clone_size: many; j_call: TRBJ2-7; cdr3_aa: CASSQTGHAPYEQYF; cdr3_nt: TGTGCCAGCAGCCAAACAGGGCACGCACCCTACGAGCAGTACTTC
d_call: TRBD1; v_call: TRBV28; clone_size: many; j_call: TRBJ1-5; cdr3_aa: CASSSRGLNQPQHF; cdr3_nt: TGTGCCAGCAGCTCCAGGGGGCTCAATCAGCCCCAGCATTTT
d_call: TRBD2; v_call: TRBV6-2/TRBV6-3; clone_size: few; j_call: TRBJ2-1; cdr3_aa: CASSQREGRNEQFF; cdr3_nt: TGTGCCAGCAGTCAGCGGGAGGGCCGAAATGAGCAGTTCTTC
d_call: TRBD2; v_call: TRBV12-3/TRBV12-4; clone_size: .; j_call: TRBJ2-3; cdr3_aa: CASSLGAGGSTDTQYF; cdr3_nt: TGTGCCAGCAGTTTAGGAGCGGGAGGGAGTACAGATACGCAGTATTTT
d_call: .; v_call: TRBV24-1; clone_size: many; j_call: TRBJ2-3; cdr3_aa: CALGSDTQYF; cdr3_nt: TGTGCCCTAGGGTCAGATACGCAGTATTTT
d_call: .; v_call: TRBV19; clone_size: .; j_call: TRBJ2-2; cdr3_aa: CASTGTPTGELFF; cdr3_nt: TGTGCCAGTACCGGGACACCAACCGGGGAGCTGTTTTTT
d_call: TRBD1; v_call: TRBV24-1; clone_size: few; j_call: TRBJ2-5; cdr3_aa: CATSERGQGGETQYF; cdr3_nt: TGTGCCACCAGTGAGAGGGGACAGGGCGGGGAGACCCAGTACTTC
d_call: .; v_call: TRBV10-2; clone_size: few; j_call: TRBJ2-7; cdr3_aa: CASKGDSSYEQHF; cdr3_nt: TGCGCCAGCAAGGGGGACTCCTCCTACGAGCAGCACTTC
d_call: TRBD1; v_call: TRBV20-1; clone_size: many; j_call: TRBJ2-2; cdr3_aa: CSASMTGSVTGELFF; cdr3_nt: TGCAGTGCTTCCATGACAGGGTCTGTGACCGGGGAGCTGTTTTTT
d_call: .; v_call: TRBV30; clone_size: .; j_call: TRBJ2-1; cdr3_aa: CAYNGWRDVHNEQFF; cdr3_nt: TGTGCCTACAATGGATGGAGGGACGTTCACAATGAGCAGTTCTTC
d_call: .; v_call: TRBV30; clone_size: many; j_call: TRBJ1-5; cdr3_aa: CAWSLGTVSNQPQHF; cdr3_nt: TGTGCCTGGAGTCTCGGGACGGTTAGCAATCAGCCCCAGCATTTT
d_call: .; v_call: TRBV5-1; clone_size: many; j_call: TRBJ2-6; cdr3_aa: CASSRDQDSGANVLTF; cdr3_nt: TGCGCCAGCAGCCGGGACCAAGACTCTGGGGCCAACGTCCTGACTTTC
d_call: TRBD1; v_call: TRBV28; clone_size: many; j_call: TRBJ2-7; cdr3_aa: CASRLTGSSYEQYF; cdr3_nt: TGTGCCAGCAGATTGACAGGGAGCTCCTACGAGCAGTACTTC
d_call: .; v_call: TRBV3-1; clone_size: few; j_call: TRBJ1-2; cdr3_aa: CTSSQVTRGGDYGYTF; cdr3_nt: TGTACCAGCAGCCAAGTCACCCGGGGGGGGGACTATGGCTACACCTTC
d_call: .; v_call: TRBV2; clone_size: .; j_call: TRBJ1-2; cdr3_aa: CASSRTAYGYTF; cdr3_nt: TGTGCCAGCAGCCGGACAGCCTATGGCTACACCTTC
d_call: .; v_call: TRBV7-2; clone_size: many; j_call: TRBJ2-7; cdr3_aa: CASSPHGTGLEQYF; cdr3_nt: TGTGCCAGCAGCCCCCACGGGACTGGCTTGGAGCAGTACTTC
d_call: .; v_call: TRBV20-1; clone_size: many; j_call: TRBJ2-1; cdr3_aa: CSASYNEQFF; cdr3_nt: TGCAGTGCTAGTTACAATGAGCAGTTCTTC
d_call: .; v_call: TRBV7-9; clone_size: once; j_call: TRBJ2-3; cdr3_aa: CASSLVQAADTQYF; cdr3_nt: TGTGCCAGCAGCTTAGTACAGGCCGCAGATACGCAGTATTTT
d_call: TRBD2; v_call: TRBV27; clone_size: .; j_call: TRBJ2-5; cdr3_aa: CASSSRLAGFVQETQYF; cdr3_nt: TGTGCCAGCAGTTCAAGACTAGCGGGATTTGTTCAAGAGACCCAGTACTTC
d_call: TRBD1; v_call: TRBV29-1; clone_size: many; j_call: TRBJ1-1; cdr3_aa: CSVWTGRNTEAFF; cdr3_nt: TGCAGCGTGTGGACAGGGCGGAACACTGAAGCTTTCTTT
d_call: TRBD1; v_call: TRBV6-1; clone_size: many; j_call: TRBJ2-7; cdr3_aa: CASSEGRGTGSYEQYF; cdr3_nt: TGTGCCAGCAGTGAAGGAAGGGGGACAGGATCCTACGAGCAGTACTTC
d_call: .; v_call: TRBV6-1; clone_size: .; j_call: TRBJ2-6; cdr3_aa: CASSEEHYPGANVLTF; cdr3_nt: TGTGCCAGCAGTGAAGAGCACTACCCTGGGGCCAACGTCCTGACTTTC
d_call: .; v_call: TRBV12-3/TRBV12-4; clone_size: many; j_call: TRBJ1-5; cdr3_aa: CASSLVFQPQHF; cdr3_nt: TGTGCCAGCAGTTTAGTGTTTCAGCCCCAGCATTTT
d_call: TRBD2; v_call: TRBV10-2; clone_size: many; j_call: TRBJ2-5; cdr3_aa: CASRDGLAGVKTQYF; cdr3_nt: TGCGCCAGCAGGGATGGACTAGCGGGAGTTAAGACCCAGTACTTC
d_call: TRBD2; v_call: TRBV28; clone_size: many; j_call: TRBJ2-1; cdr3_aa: CASSPAGTSSSYNEQFF; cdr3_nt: TGTGCCAGCAGTCCCGCGGGGACTAGCAGCTCCTACAATGAGCAGTTCTTC
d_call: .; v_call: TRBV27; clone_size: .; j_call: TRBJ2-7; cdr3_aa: CASSHRQSYEQYF; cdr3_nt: TGTGCCAGCAGTCATCGACAGTCCTACGAGCAGTACTTC
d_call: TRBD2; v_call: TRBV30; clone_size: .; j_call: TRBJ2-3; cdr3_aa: CAWSLAGGTDTQYF; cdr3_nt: TGTGCCTGGAGTTTAGCGGGGGGCACAGATACGCAGTATTTT
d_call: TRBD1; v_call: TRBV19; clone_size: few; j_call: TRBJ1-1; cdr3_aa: CASTEGARRTEAFF; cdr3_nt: TGTGCCAGTACGGAGGGGGCGAGGAGGACTGAAGCTTTCTTT
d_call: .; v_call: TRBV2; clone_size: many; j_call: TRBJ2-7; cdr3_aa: CASSARQVDEQYF; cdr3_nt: TGTGCCAGCAGTGCAAGGCAGGTGGACGAGCAGTACTTC
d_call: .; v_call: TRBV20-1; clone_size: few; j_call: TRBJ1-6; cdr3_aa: CSALTSSYNSPLHF; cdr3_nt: TGCAGTGCTCTTACGAGCTCCTATAATTCACCCCTCCACTTT
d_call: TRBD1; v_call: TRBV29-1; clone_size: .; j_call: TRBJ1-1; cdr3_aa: CSVPSGGDTEAFF; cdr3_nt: TGCAGCGTCCCCTCAGGGGGGGACACTGAAGCTTTCTTT
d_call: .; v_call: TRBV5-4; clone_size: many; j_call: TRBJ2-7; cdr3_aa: CASSRLGAVFYEQYF; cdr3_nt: TGTGCCAGCAGCAGGTTGGGCGCCGTTTTCTACGAGCAGTACTTC
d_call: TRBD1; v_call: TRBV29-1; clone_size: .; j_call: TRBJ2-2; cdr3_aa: CSVRGQGARTGELFF; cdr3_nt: TGCAGCGTTCGGGGACAGGGGGCGCGAACCGGGGAGCTGTTTTTT
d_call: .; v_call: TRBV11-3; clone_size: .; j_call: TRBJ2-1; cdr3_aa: CASSSTASSYNEQFF; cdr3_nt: TGTGCCAGCAGCTCTACAGCTAGCTCCTACAATGAGCAGTTCTTC
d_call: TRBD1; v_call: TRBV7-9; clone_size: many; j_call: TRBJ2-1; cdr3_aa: CASSPDRGDYNEQFF; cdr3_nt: TGTGCCAGCAGCCCCGACAGGGGGGACTACAATGAGCAGTTCTTC
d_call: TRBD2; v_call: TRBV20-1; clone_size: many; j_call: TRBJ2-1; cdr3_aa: CSARPSREVGNEQFF; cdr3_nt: TGCAGTGCTCGGCCATCGCGGGAGGTCGGCAATGAGCAGTTCTTC
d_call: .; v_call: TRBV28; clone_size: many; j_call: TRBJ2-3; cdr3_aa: CASGGGGEDTQYF; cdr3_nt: TGTGCCAGCGGGGGGGGGGGCGAAGATACGCAGTATTTT
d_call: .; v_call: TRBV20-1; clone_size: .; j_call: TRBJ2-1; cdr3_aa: CSARDWPEGEQFF; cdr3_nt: TGCAGTGCTAGAGATTGGCCAGAGGGTGAGCAGTTCTTC
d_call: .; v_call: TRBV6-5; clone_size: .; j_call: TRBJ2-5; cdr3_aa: CASSYKDIGYF; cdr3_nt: TGTGCCAGCAGTTACAAGGACATCGGGTACTTC
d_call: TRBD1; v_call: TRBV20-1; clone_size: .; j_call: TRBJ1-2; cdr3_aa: CSARAGTGGYGYTF; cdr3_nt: TGCAGTGCTAGAGCCGGGACAGGGGGCTATGGCTACACCTTC